The next 30 T cell receptor beta chains were all read from a single sample in a study of control samples from healthy donors and cancer patients (dated by TCRdb to 2019 to 2021). Libraries were prepared through the immunoSEQ multiplex PCR assay. This is the immuneACCESS table as TCRdb keeps it, with only in-frame sequences that have V and J called. A part of the clones is gone; compared with another copy, unresolved V genes explain less than half, and the rest is unexplained. Across this sample there are approximately 87,000 clones, with around 87% seen only once. The ten largest clones represent about 1.3% of the sample. The sequenced material came from blood. These receptors all stem from a woman aged 50 to 60 in good health.

The V call is TRBV15, the J call TRBJ2-7; 8 nucleotides align to TRBD2. The V segment lost 0 bases and the J segment 5 bases; nucleotides outside the gene matches: 6. The length of the CDR3 is 15 residues. Germline loops: CDR1 LNHNV, CDR2 YYDKDF (reference sequence). CDR3 bases: TGTGCCACCAGCAGAGATGGGGGACTAGGCCACGAGCAGTACTTC. Protein: CATSRDGGLGHEQYF.

The V call is TRBV21-1, the J call TRBJ2-3. TRBV21-1 is a pseudogene segment. The CDR3 loop spans 18 amino acids. The CDR3: CASSKGRSRGPSTDTQYF. CDR3 nucleotides: TGTGCCAGCAGCAAAGGGCGGTCAAGGGGACCTAGCACAGATACGCAGTATTTT.

This chain uses TRBV5-1 with TRBJ1-4; possibly TRBD1 for D (5 bases). Germline CDR1 and CDR2: SGHRS and YFSETQ. This CDR3 is 15 amino acids long. V gave up 0 bases and J gave up 8 bases, with 14 bases separating them. For the CDR3, the DNA is TGCGCCAGCAGCTTGGACTACAGGCTTGGGGAAAAACTGTTTTTT. Protein product: CASSLDYRLGEKLFF.

The CDR3 nucleotides are TGTGCCAGTAGTGACGGGACATATCACGGGGAGCTGTTTTTT. The encoded protein is CASSDGTYHGELFF. The chain joins TRBV19 to TRBJ2-2; a weak D match, TRBD1 (6 bases). The CDR3 is 14 residues long. CDR1 and CDR2 from the germline V gene are LNHDA and SQIVND (reference sequence). With 5 bases removed from V and 7 bases from J, the gap between germline ends came to 14 bases.

The chain combines TRBV11-3 with TRBJ1-2; D unclear. Trimming pared 1 base from V and 8 bases from J, leaving 14 bases between. CDR1 SGHNT and CDR2 YENEEA come from the germline V gene. The CDR3 consists of 14 residues. CDR3 amino acids: CASSLASKRSGYTF. CDR3 in DNA: TGTGCCAGCAGCTTAGCGTCGAAACGAAGCGGCTACACCTTC.

V and J are TRBV5-1 and TRBJ2-5, with D possibly TRBD2 on 5 matching bases. The germline V and J ends were trimmed by 4 bases and 1 base, with 17 bases remaining between them. CDR1 SGHRS and CDR2 YFSETQ come from the germline V gene. The CDR3 sequence is 16 residues long. The CDR3 coding sequence is TGCGCCAGCAGCAACGGACTGGACCACTCCCAAGAGACCCAGTACTTC. Protein product: CASSNGLDHSQETQYF. Drawing the rest from reference TRBV5-1 and TRBJ2-5, the complete variable domain is KAGVTQTPRYLIKTRGQQVTLSCSPISGHRSVSWYQQTPGQGLQFLFEYFSETQRNKGNFPGRFSGRQFSNSRSEMNVSTLELGDSALYLCASSNGLDHSQETQYFGPGTRLLVL.

CDR3 sequence (DNA): TGTGCCAGTAGTATAGATGGTGGGGCGGGAGATACGCAGTATTTT. It yields the protein CASSIDGGAGDTQYF. J is TRBJ2-3 and V is TRBV19; D possibly uses TRBD1 or TRBD2 (5 bases each). CDR3 size: 15 residues. Trimming stripped 0 bases from V and 5 bases from J, with 12 bases between. Per germline, CDR1 LNHDA and CDR2 SQIVND (reference sequence).

The chain is built from TRBV11-1 and TRBJ2-2; D is ambiguous. Trimming cost V 5 bases and J 3 bases, with 7 bases left between them. CDR3 size: 13 residues. Germline V gene data show CDR1 as SGHAT and CDR2 as FQDESV (reference sequence). In DNA, the CDR3 is TGTGCCAGCAGCAACTATTACACCGGGGAGCTGTTTTTT. It specifies CASSNYYTGELFF.

This clone has more than one count but fewer than ten. This sequence joins TRBV19 and TRBJ1-6; TRBD1 matches 10 bases. The CDR3 contains 15 residues. The germline V gene has CDR1 LNHDA and CDR2 SQIVND (reference sequence). The V gene end was trimmed by 8 bases and the J gene end by 10 bases; junction bases not matched to a gene: 11. For the CDR3, the DNA is TGTGCCAGTGGCGAAGGGACAGGGGTGGACTCACCCCTCCACTTT. It encodes CASGEGTGVDSPLHF.

The genes are TRBV19 and TRBJ1-1, with D uncertain. V was cut by 5 bases and J by 8 bases, with 6 bases left in between. The CDR3 totals 10 residues. Per germline, CDR1 LNHDA and CDR2 SQIVND (reference sequence). The CDR3 DNA reads as TGTGCCAGTAGTGCGGGAGAAGCTTTCTTT. It encodes CASSAGEAFF.

V usage is TRBV7-2 and J usage is TRBJ2-2, with 7 bases identical to TRBD1. The CDR3 spans 15 residues. Trimming at V came to 5 bases and at J to 3 bases, leaving 6 bases not matched to a gene. The V gene's germline CDR1 is SGHTA and CDR2 FQGNSA. The CDR3, as DNA: TGTGCCAGCAGCCCTCGACAGGGTTACACCGGGGAGCTGTTTTTT. Translation: CASSPRQGYTGELFF.

The rearrangement uses TRBV28 and TRBJ2-7; D is tentatively TRBD1 or TRBD2 (5 bases each). The CDR3 totals 14 residues. V was pared by 6 bases and J by 2 bases, with 14 bases between. Looked up from germline, CDR1 is MDHEN and CDR2 is SYDVKM. The CDR3 DNA reads as TGTGCCAGCAGGACGGGACCTCCCACCTACGAGCAGTACTTC. This translates into CASRTGPPTYEQYF.

This chain connects TRBV7-2 to TRBJ2-3; no clear D gene. Trimming pared 0 bases from V and 1 base from J, leaving 8 bases between. The CDR3 has 15 amino acids. Germline V gene data show CDR1 as SGHTA and CDR2 as FQGNSA. For the CDR3, the DNA is TGTGCCAGCAGCTTAGCTTACGGCGGCACAGATACGCAGTATTTT. This gives the protein CASSLAYGGTDTQYF.

The chain carries TRBV5-4 and TRBJ1-2; D unclear. Trimming took off 0 bases at V and 8 bases at J, with 8 bases between the two ends. CDR1 and CDR2 from the germline V gene are SGHNT and YYREEE (reference sequence). CDR3 length: 12 amino acids. The CDR3 loop is CASSLDAGGYTF. The CDR3 coding sequence is TGTGCCAGCAGCTTGGACGCGGGAGGCTACACCTTC.

The chain joins TRBV4-3 to TRBJ1-1; TRBD1 aligns across 7 bases. The CDR3 covers 13 residues. V trimming: 2 bases; J trimming: 9 bases; junction bases outside the gene matches: 6. From germline, CDR1 is LGHNA and CDR2 YSLEER. CDR3 region: CASSQHRQGQAFF. CDR3 nucleotides: TGCGCCAGCAGCCAACACAGACAGGGACAAGCTTTCTTT.

The chain uses TRBV7-2 and TRBJ2-7, with TRBD1 as a possible D gene (7 bases). Germline V gene lookup returns CDR1 SGHTA and CDR2 FQGNSA. The ends were cut back, 7 bases at V and 3 bases at J, with 19 bases in the middle. CDR3 length: 15 residues. CDR3 in amino acids: CASTPGGTGVYEQYF. In DNA form, the CDR3 reads TGTGCCAGCACCCCAGGGGGTACGGGAGTCTACGAGCAGTACTTC.

This chain links TRBV5-1 with TRBJ2-7; D unclear. V shed 5 bases and J shed 5 bases, with 11 bases lying between them. Germline V gives CDR1 SGHRS, CDR2 YFSETQ. The CDR3 runs 12 residues. CDR3 DNA: TGCGCCAGCAGATCCAGGATCGACGAGCAGTACTTC. Translating gives CASRSRIDEQYF.

This clone was recorded a few times. The chain has TRBV12-3 or TRBV12-4 and TRBJ1-2; 7 bases agree with TRBD1. There are 13 residues in the CDR3. V lost 5 bases, J lost 7 bases, and 7 bases stayed unmatched. CDR3 loop: CASSQTGSSGYTF. For the CDR3, the DNA is TGTGCCAGCAGTCAGACAGGGTCGAGTGGCTACACCTTC.

This clone was recorded only once. The rearrangement uses TRBV2 and TRBJ2-1; 8 bases line up with TRBD2. The CDR3 spans 14 residues. CDR1 and CDR2 (germline): SNHLY, FYNNEI. V dropped 4 bases and J dropped 5; count of bases not matched to a gene: 4. This CDR3 reads CASSAGTRNNEQFF. The CDR3 nucleotides read TGTGCCAGCAGTGCCGGGACTAGAAACAATGAGCAGTTCTTC.

V and J are TRBV5-6 and TRBJ1-5, with D perhaps TRBD1 (6 bases). Germline V gene data show CDR1 as SGHDT and CDR2 as YYEEEE. Deletions cut 4 bases from V and 2 bases from J, with 16 bases between. This CDR3 is built from 16 residues. DNA for the CDR3: TGTGCCAGCAGCCTGACGGGGGGCTTGGGCAATCAGCCCCAGCATTTT. It specifies CASSLTGGLGNQPQHF.

The CDR3 DNA reads as TGTGCCAGCAGTGCCGGCGATGGCTACACCTTC. Protein product: CASSAGDGYTF. The genes are TRBV27 and TRBJ1-2; D is uncertain. V was pared by 5 bases and J by 6 bases, with 7 bases between. The CDR3 covers 11 residues. From germline, CDR1 is MNHEY and CDR2 SMNVEV (reference sequence).

The chain combines TRBV7-9 with TRBJ2-5; TRBD2 agrees at 7 bases. CDR3 length: 13 amino acids. CDR1 is SEHNR, CDR2 FQNEAQ, per germline (reference sequence). Trimming removed 6 bases from V and 5 bases from J; junction bases left unmatched: 6. The CDR3 sequence: CASSDPGRETQYF. The DNA for the CDR3 is TGTGCCAGCAGTGACCCCGGGAGGGAGACCCAGTACTTC.

V and J are TRBV18 and TRBJ2-5; D perhaps matches TRBD1 (5 bases). Trimming left V 4 bases short and J 2 bases short, with 17 bases between. The CDR3 runs to 16 residues. Per the germline V gene, CDR1 is KGHSH and CDR2 is LQKENI. The CDR3 region is CASSRIQEYPQETQYF. The CDR3 DNA reads as TGTGCCAGCTCACGGATACAGGAATACCCGCAAGAGACCCAGTACTTC.

The chain has TRBV28 and TRBJ2-1, with 10 bases that match TRBD1. Per germline, CDR1 MDHEN and CDR2 SYDVKM. V lost 2 bases, J lost 0 bases, and 7 bases stayed unmatched. The CDR3 is 18 residues long. For the CDR3, the DNA is TGTGCCAGCAGTTTAGTAGGGACAGGGGTTAGCTCCTACAATGAGCAGTTCTTC. It specifies CASSLVGTGVSSYNEQFF.

The gene calls are TRBV5-5 and TRBJ2-7; D is unresolved. Germline CDR1 reads SGHKS; CDR2 reads YYEKEE (reference sequence). The CDR3 has 14 residues. V dropped 0 bases and J dropped 0 bases, with 7 bases sitting between them. The CDR3 DNA reads TGTGCCAGCAGCTTGGAGGAGAGCTCCTACGAGCAGTACTTC. It encodes CASSLEESSYEQYF.

The J gene is TRBJ2-7, the V gene TRBV5-6; D perhaps matches TRBD1 (5 bases). V gave up 0 bases and J gave up 0 bases, with 10 bases separating them. The CDR3 contains 15 residues. Germline lookup yields CDR1 SGHDT and CDR2 YYEEEE. The CDR3 loop is CASSLDRTLSYEQYF. The CDR3 DNA is TGTGCCAGCAGCTTGGACAGGACGCTCTCCTACGAGCAGTACTTC.

The chain joins TRBV10-3 to TRBJ2-7, with TRBD1 matching over 9 bases. With V trimmed by 3 bases and J by 3 bases, 6 bases remained unmatched. Germline V gene lookup returns CDR1 ENHRY and CDR2 SYGVKD. CDR3 length: 15 residues. The CDR3 spells CAISDAGTGRYEQYF. CDR3 nucleotide sequence: TGTGCCATCAGTGACGCCGGGACAGGGCGCTACGAGCAGTACTTC.

J is TRBJ2-5 and V is TRBV29-1; the D gene could be TRBD1 or TRBD2 (6 bases each). Germline-derived CDR1 and CDR2 are SQVTM and ANQGSEA. Trimming left V 1 base short and J 7 bases short, with 16 bases between. The CDR3 is made up of 14 amino acids. CDR3: CSVEARAEGGTQYF. CDR3 coding DNA: TGCAGCGTTGAAGCCCGAGCGGAGGGGGGGACCCAGTACTTC.

This clone was picked up one time. The V gene is TRBV28, the J gene TRBJ1-3, with D possibly matching TRBD1 (5 bases). The V gene's germline CDR1 is MDHEN and CDR2 SYDVKM. The CDR3 covers 16 residues. Trimming left V 6 bases short and J 0 bases short, with 15 bases between. The DNA for the CDR3 is TGTGCCAGCAGCCAACAGTACAGGATCTCTGGAAACACCATATATTTT. Its translation: CASSQQYRISGNTIYF.

The chain employs TRBV5-1 and TRBJ2-1; the match to TRBD2 covers 7 bases. With 5 bases clipped from V and 2 bases from J, the junction kept 4 bases outside the gene matches. Germline V gene sequence: CDR1 SGHRS, CDR2 YFSETQ. The CDR3 is 14 residues long. This CDR3 reads CASRAGETYNEQFF. CDR3 DNA: TGCGCCAGCAGGGCGGGAGAAACCTACAATGAGCAGTTCTTC. The complete variable domain, with remaining parts taken from reference TRBV5-1 and TRBJ2-1, reads KAGVTQTPRYLIKTRGQQVTLSCSPISGHRSVSWYQQTPGQGLQFLFEYFSETQRNKGNFPGRFSGRQFSNSRSEMNVSTLELGDSALYLCASRAGETYNEQFFGPGTRLTVL.